The source of this TCR beta chain is a study of graft-versus-host responses after intestinal transplantation. Study background: The whole recipient group had anti-thymocyte globulin induction followed by tacrolimus and steroids for around 3 years.

Repertoires were generated with immunoSEQ multiplex PCR, while TCRdb's copy carries only in-frame clones and drops some. The sample includes approximately 97,000 clones, around 92% seen only once; the top ten take more than 0.15%. Study results and limitations: Some GvH clones were seen earlier in gut or blood, suggesting intestinal origin. With peak circulating GvH clone levels came an association with early post-transplant HvG declines.

Remarks on this clone: Its antigen is unidentified.

The TCR sequence derives from a human donor who was the organ donor for an intestinal transplant. Here the sequenced sample was unstimulated CD4+ T cells sorted from spleen or lymph node cells, taken before transplant.

CDR3: CASSPWDRLNTEAFF. The CDR3 DNA is TGTGCCAGCTCACCTTGGGACAGACTTAACACTGAAGCTTTCTTT. The V gene is TRBV18, the J gene TRBJ1-1; 7 bases line up with TRBD1. This CDR3 is 15 amino acids long. Germline loops: CDR1 KGHSH, CDR2 LQKENI. V lost 3 bases, J lost 2 bases, and 6 bases stayed unmatched.